The 27 T cell receptor beta chains given below trace back to one sample, sequenced in a study of T-cell memory formation after mild COVID-19. Each CDR3 protein is one row after TCRdb ran MiXCR on the 5' RACE reads. Of roughly 410,000 distinct CDR3 sequences listed, approximately 24% are singletons. Sequencing was performed on PBMCs or a T cell subset sorted from them (not recorded which). These receptors all come from an adult woman who had mild COVID-19 (a few samples of this study predate the infection). Cell type and time point are not known.

This chain connects TRBV19 to TRBJ1-5; D uncertain. This CDR3 has 14 amino acids. Germline CDR1 is LNHDA and CDR2 is SQIVND (reference sequence). Trimming removed 4 bases at V and 5 bases at J, with 12 bases between. The CDR3 DNA reads TGTGCCAGTAGTAGTCGGGGAACTCATCAGCCCCAGCATTTT. The encoded protein is CASSSRGTHQPQHF.

This clonotype was detected a few times. The chain couples TRBV29-1 to TRBJ1-2, with 7 bases matching TRBD1. The CDR3 is made up of 12 amino acids. Germline V gives CDR1 SQVTM, CDR2 ANQGSEA. Unmatched junction bases numbered 5, after V lost 4 bases and J lost 6 bases. This CDR3 is CSVVTGINGYTF. For the CDR3, the DNA is TGCAGCGTTGTGACAGGGATTAATGGCTACACCTTC.

J is TRBJ1-4 and V is TRBV4-1; D is undetermined. This CDR3 has 14 residues. V lost 0 bases, J lost 7 bases, and 9 bases lay in between. Germline lookup yields CDR1 MGHRA and CDR2 YSYEKL. The CDR3 DNA reads TGCGCCAGCAGCCAAGAGAGGATCGTTGAAAAACTGTTTTTT. Amino acids: CASSQERIVEKLFF.

Details on this clonotype: The junction does not match germline at one end; this may be a read error. J is TRBJ2-1 and V is TRBV5-1, with 10 nucleotides matching TRBD1. The CDR3 is 15 amino acids. Germline V lookup: CDR1 SGHRS, CDR2 YFSETQ. The chain's CDR3 is CASSTGQGVLTQAIF. CDR3 DNA sequence: TGCGCCAGCAGCACCGGACAGGGGGTCCTTACGCAGGCGATCTTC.

This clonotype turned up a few times. The chain has TRBV7-2 and TRBJ2-3, with 11 bases aligning to TRBD1. The V gene end was trimmed by 1 base and the J gene end by 3 bases; junction bases not matched to a gene: 6. CDR1 and CDR2 from the germline V gene are SGHTA and FQGNSA. The CDR3 runs 17 residues. CDR3 sequence reads: CASSLGSGTGGTDTQYF. The DNA for the CDR3 is TGTGCCAGCAGCTTAGGCTCAGGGACAGGGGGTACAGATACGCAGTATTTT.

This sequence joins TRBV7-2 and TRBJ2-3; TRBD1 might be the D (5 bases). Trimming pared 8 bases from V and 2 bases from J, leaving 14 bases between. Germline CDR1 is SGHTA and CDR2 is FQGNSA. This CDR3 is 14 amino acids long. The CDR3 sequence: CASLRAGYTDTQYF. Written as DNA, the CDR3 is TGTGCCAGCCTTCGCGCAGGGTACACAGATACGCAGTATTTT.

The genes are TRBV20-1 and TRBJ1-3, with a tentative D call TRBD1 (6 bases). Germline V gene data show CDR1 as DFQATT and CDR2 as SNEGSKA (reference sequence). V lost 3 bases and J 4 bases, leaving 16 bases between the germline ends. This CDR3 is 15 amino acids long. The CDR3 spells CSARVDRKIGNTIYF. The CDR3 DNA reads as TGCAGTGCTAGGGTGGACAGAAAAATCGGAAACACCATATATTTT.

The V gene is TRBV29-1, the J gene TRBJ1-2, with a weak D call TRBD1 (5 bases). Germline assignment: CDR1 SQVTM and CDR2 ANQGSEA. This CDR3 spans 12 amino acids. CDR3 nucleotides: TGCAGTACAGGACGAGCTAACTATGGCTACACCTTC. Translating it yields CSTGRANYGYTF. The variable domain in full, with the rest retrieved from reference TRBV29-1 and TRBJ1-2, is SAVISQKPSRDICQRGTSLTIQCQVDSQVTMMFWYRQQPGQSLTLIATANQGSEATYESGFVIDKFPISRPNLTFSTLTVSNMSPEDSSIYLCSTGRANYGYTFGSGTRLTVV.

J is TRBJ2-4 and V is TRBV6-5; TRBD2 is a possible D gene (5 bases). Per the germline V gene, CDR1 is MNHEY and CDR2 is SVGAGI. CDR3 size: 16 residues. V lost 6 bases, J lost 0 bases, and 15 bases lay in between. CDR3 amino acids: CASSPIGGLAKNIQYF. As DNA, the CDR3 is TGTGCCAGCAGCCCTATAGGCGGGCTAGCCAAAAACATTCAGTACTTC.

The V and J genes are TRBV7-9 and TRBJ2-2; unclear D gene. V was trimmed by 1 base and J by 0 bases, leaving 6 bases between them. The germline gives CDR1 SEHNR, CDR2 FQNEAQ (reference sequence). CDR3 length: 15 residues. CDR3 sequence: CASSLVLTNTGELFF. The DNA for the CDR3 is TGTGCCAGCAGCTTAGTACTAACGAACACCGGGGAGCTGTTTTTT.

This clonotype was observed many times. The chain uses TRBV5-1 and TRBJ1-2; no clear D gene. V gave up 4 bases and J gave up 0 bases, with 10 bases separating them. The CDR3 length is 14 residues. The V gene's germline CDR1 is SGHRS and CDR2 YFSETQ. The CDR3 region is CASSPQGPNYGYTF. The CDR3 DNA is TGCGCCAGCAGCCCCCAAGGACCTAACTATGGCTACACCTTC.

A few counts support this clonotype. In DNA, the CDR3 is TGTGCCAGCAGTCCCGGGACAGGGACTGGCGAGCAGTACTTC. This translates into CASSPGTGTGEQYF. The chain is built from TRBV6-5 and TRBJ2-7; the match to TRBD1 covers 9 bases. The germline CDR1 and CDR2 sequences are MNHEY and SVGAGI. The CDR3 extends over 14 amino acids. Losses at the gene ends were 5 bases for V and 6 bases for J; bases not matched to a gene: 8.

This clonotype was seen a few times. The genes are TRBV7-7 and TRBJ2-3; TRBD2 aligns across 8 bases. V was clipped by 3 bases and J by 1 base; unmatched bases: 3. The CDR3 runs 15 residues. Germline V gives CDR1 SSHAT, CDR2 FNYEAQ (reference sequence). CDR3 in DNA: TGTGCCAGCAGCTTGGACGGGGGGGGCACAGATACGCAGTATTTT. Amino acids: CASSLDGGGTDTQYF.

The V and J genes are TRBV11-2 and TRBJ2-1, with D possibly matching TRBD2 (6 bases). CDR1 and CDR2 (germline): SGHAT, FQNNGV. Deletions cut 2 bases from V and 0 bases from J, with 20 bases between. CDR3 length equals 19 residues. The CDR3 sequence is CASSLPVAGKLISYNEQFF. The CDR3 nucleotides read TGTGCCAGCAGCTTACCGGTCGCGGGGAAGCTCATCTCCTACAATGAGCAGTTCTTC.

The genes are TRBV15 and TRBJ2-1; D not resolved. Germline lookup yields CDR1 LNHNV and CDR2 YYDKDF (reference sequence). V lost 0 bases, J lost 8 bases, and 20 bases lay in between. The CDR3 spans 17 residues. The CDR3 coding sequence is TGTGCCACCAGCAGAGATCTCACTGGAGAGTTCAACGATGAGCAGTTCTTC. Amino acid sequence: CATSRDLTGEFNDEQFF. The variable domain in full, completed from reference TRBV15 and TRBJ2-1, reads DAMVIQNPRYQVTQFGKPVTLSCSQTLNHNVMYWYQQKSSQAPKLLFHYYDKDFNNEADTPDNFQSRRPNTSFCFLDIRSPGLGDTAMYLCATSRDLTGEFNDEQFFGPGTRLTVL.

There are many counts of this clonotype. V usage is TRBV12-3 or TRBV12-4 and J usage is TRBJ1-1, with D hard to call. This CDR3 has 13 amino acids. Trimming took 6 bases from V and 1 from J, leaving 9 bases between them. The CDR3 loop reads CASRIGGNTEAFF. The DNA for the CDR3 is TGTGCCAGCAGGATCGGAGGGAACACTGAAGCTTTCTTT.

This clonotype was recorded a few times. The chain has TRBV6-2 or TRBV6-3 and TRBJ2-3; TRBD2 matches at 14 bases. Trimming at V came to 6 bases and at J to 2 bases, leaving 10 bases not matched to a gene. This CDR3 has 18 residues. CDR1 MNHEY and CDR2 SVGEGT come from the germline V gene. The CDR3 protein is CASRSRLAGGPVTDTQYF. The CDR3 bases are TGTGCCAGCAGGAGTAGACTAGCGGGAGGGCCGGTCACAGATACGCAGTATTTT.

This clonotype was seen a single time. The V and J genes are TRBV2 and TRBJ2-1; weak D call: TRBD2 (6 bases). Germline lookup yields CDR1 SNHLY and CDR2 FYNNEI. V gave up 8 bases and J gave up 4 bases, with 12 bases separating them. The CDR3 has 13 residues. The DNA for the CDR3 is TGTGCCAGCCGGGACTTCACATACAATGAGCAGTTCTTC. It codes for CASRDFTYNEQFF. Using reference TRBV2 and TRBJ2-1 for the parts outside the CDR3, the full variable domain is EPEVTQTPSHQVTQMGQEVILRCVPISNHLYFYWYRQILGQKVEFLVSFYNNEISEKSEIFDDQFSVERPDGSNFTLKIRSTKLEDSAMYFCASRDFTYNEQFFGPGTRLTVL.

This clonotype was seen a few times. The chain carries TRBV30 and TRBJ1-1; D not resolved. CDR3 length equals 15 residues. From germline, CDR1 is GTSNPN and CDR2 SVGIG (reference sequence). The V and J ends lost 0 bases and 6 bases respectively, with 17 bases between them. The CDR3 DNA reads TGTGCCTGGAGTGTATTACCGGTCGACCGTCCTGAAGCTTTCTTT. This sequence encodes CAWSVLPVDRPEAFF.

The chain carries TRBV9 and TRBJ2-7; 8 nucleotides align to TRBD2. Per the germline V gene, CDR1 is SGDLS and CDR2 is YYNGEE. The V gene end was trimmed by 0 bases and the J gene end by 5 bases; junction bases not matched to a gene: 10. The CDR3 consists of 16 residues. The CDR3 DNA is TGTGCCAGCAGCGTAGAGGCGGGGGGAGGTTGGGACGAGCAGTACTTC. This sequence encodes CASSVEAGGGWDEQYF. The variable domain in full, with the rest retrieved from reference TRBV9 and TRBJ2-7, is DSGVTQTPKHLITATGQRVTLRCSPRSGDLSVYWYQQSLDQGLQFLIQYYNGEERAKGNILERFSAQQFPDLHSELNLSSLELGDSALYFCASSVEAGGGWDEQYFGPGTRLTVT.

The chain joins TRBV29-1 to TRBJ2-5, with D unresolved. V was clipped by 5 bases and J by 5 bases, with 6 bases between them. The CDR3 sequence is 10 residues long. Looked up from germline, CDR1 is SQVTM and CDR2 is ANQGSEA. The CDR3 DNA reads as TGCAGCGTTCTGTGGGAGACCCAGTACTTC. As protein: CSVLWETQYF.

The V and J genes are TRBV29-1 and TRBJ2-7; 8 positions agree with TRBD2. After removal of 3 bases from V and 2 bases from J, the junction contained 3 bases not matched to a gene. The CDR3 length is 13 residues. CDR1 and CDR2 (germline): SQVTM, ANQGSEA. CDR3 nucleotides: TGCAGCGTTGAGACTAGCGCAGCCTACGAGCAGTACTTC. It is translated as CSVETSAAYEQYF.

The DNA for the CDR3 is TGTGCCAGTAGTATTTCGGGGTTTGGTTCTGGCTACACCTTC. It is translated as CASSISGFGSGYTF. The V call is TRBV19, the J call TRBJ1-2; D gene unclear. V was shortened by 3 bases and J by 7 bases, with 15 bases between the two germline ends. The germline V gene has CDR1 LNHDA and CDR2 SQIVND (reference sequence). The CDR3 runs to 14 residues.

J is TRBJ2-7 and V is TRBV6-5; D not certain. The CDR3 is 14 residues long. Germline V gene sequence: CDR1 MNHEY, CDR2 SVGAGI. Trimming took 4 bases from V and 7 from J, leaving 17 bases between them. The DNA for the CDR3 is TGTGCCAGCAGTTTCACTCTGGACGGTGGTGAGCAGTACTTC. The encoded protein is CASSFTLDGGEQYF.

This clonotype was detected only a few times. The V and J genes are TRBV15 and TRBJ2-7; D remains ambiguous. The ends were cut back, 1 base at V and 6 bases at J, with 10 bases in the middle. Germline V gives CDR1 LNHNV, CDR2 YYDKDF (reference sequence). The CDR3 is made up of 13 amino acids. The CDR3 loop is CATSRATWGEQYF. The DNA for the CDR3 is TGTGCCACCAGCAGAGCGACGTGGGGCGAGCAGTACTTC.

On this clonotype itself: A much bigger clone sits one base away, suggesting this may be a read error. The rearrangement links TRBV7-9 to TRBJ2-1; D is tentatively TRBD1 or TRBD2 (5 bases each). Germline CDR1 SEHNR, CDR2 FQNEAQ (reference sequence). The CDR3 is 15 residues long. V gave up 1 base and J gave up 7 bases, with 14 bases separating them. CDR3: CASSLEGRAWNEQFF. The DNA of the CDR3 is TGTGCCAGCAGCTTAGAGGGACGAGCGTGGAATGAGCAGTTCTTC.

This clonotype was counted only a few times. The chain employs TRBV19 and TRBJ2-1; D is perhaps TRBD1 or TRBD2 (6 bases each). The CDR3 consists of 18 residues. The V end lost 3 bases, the J end lost 0 bases, and 18 bases lay between the germline ends. Germline CDR1 and CDR2: LNHDA and SQIVND (reference sequence). CDR3 protein: CASSMGTGAIVSYNEQFF. CDR3 nucleotide sequence: TGTGCCAGTAGTATGGGTACGGGGGCCATTGTCTCCTACAATGAGCAGTTCTTC.